This is a list of T cell receptor beta chains from one sample in a study of blood T cell repertoires in COVID-19. Using immunoSEQ multiplex PCR, the repertoire was profiled, and TCRdb retains in-frame clones only, with some absent. The sample carries some 350,000 clones, about 90% recorded once. Source material: peripheral blood. All receptors come from a woman younger than 35 who had recovered from COVID-19. The CDR3 runs from the conserved cysteine through the conserved F or W. D genes are given only for firm matches. Clone size is not always given. Where it is, it says once, few, many or a class for expanded clones.

CDR3 DNA: TGTGCCACCAGTCGGGGAAGACTAGCGGGAGGGCCGGAAACACACAATGAGCAGTTCTTC
CDR3 protein: CATSRGRLAGGPETHNEQFF
V gene: TRBV24-1
J gene: TRBJ2-1
D gene: TRBD2
clone size: .

CDR3 DNA: TGTGCCAGCAGCTCTAGTTATGGCTATGGCTACACCTTC
CDR3 protein: CASSSSYGYGYTF
V gene: TRBV7-2
J gene: TRBJ1-2
D gene: .
clone size: .

CDR3 DNA: TGTGCCAGCAGCGTAGATGGCAGGGGGCGACGGCAAGCTTTCTTT
CDR3 protein: CASSVDGRGRRQAFF
V gene: TRBV9
J gene: TRBJ1-1
D gene: TRBD1
clone size: .

CDR3 DNA: TGTGCCAGCAGTACAGGGACAGGGTATCTAGGAGAGACCCAGTACTTC
CDR3 protein: CASSTGTGYLGETQYF
V gene: TRBV7-8
J gene: TRBJ2-5
D gene: TRBD1
clone size: .

CDR3 DNA: TGTGCCACCAGTGCCACAGGGCTTTCACCCCTCCACTTT
CDR3 protein: CATSATGLSPLHF
V gene: TRBV24-1
J gene: TRBJ1-6
D gene: .
clone size: few

CDR3 DNA: TGTGCCAGTAGTTCCCAGAGGGGCAATCAGCCCCAGCATTTT
CDR3 protein: CASSSQRGNQPQHF
V gene: TRBV19
J gene: TRBJ1-5
D gene: .
clone size: few

CDR3 DNA: TGTGCCAGCAGTTATCGGGGTACGTGGGAGACCCAGTACTTC
CDR3 protein: CASSYRGTWETQYF
V gene: TRBV6-2/TRBV6-3
J gene: TRBJ2-5
D gene: .
clone size: .

CDR3 DNA: TGTGCCAGCAGCCAAGCCCGGACAGGGGATGGCTACACCTTC
CDR3 protein: CASSQARTGDGYTF
V gene: TRBV14
J gene: TRBJ1-2
D gene: TRBD1
clone size: .

CDR3 DNA: TGTGCCAGCAGCCCCTACCGGGACACGTCCTACATGGGGGACACTGAAGCTTTCTTT
CDR3 protein: CASSPYRDTSYMGDTEAFF
V gene: TRBV7-6
J gene: TRBJ1-1
D gene: .
clone size: .

CDR3 DNA: TGTGCCAGTAGTATCGTCGGGACAGGGCAATACAATGAGCAGTTCTTC
CDR3 protein: CASSIVGTGQYNEQFF
V gene: TRBV19
J gene: TRBJ2-1
D gene: TRBD1
clone size: once

CDR3 DNA: TGTGCCAGCTCACCGCAGGGACAGGTCTCTGGAAACACCATATATTTT
CDR3 protein: CASSPQGQVSGNTIYF
V gene: TRBV18
J gene: TRBJ1-3
D gene: TRBD1
clone size: .

CDR3 DNA: TGTGCCAGTAGTAAGAGCAGGGGGAGTAATCAGCCCCAGCATTTT
CDR3 protein: CASSKSRGSNQPQHF
V gene: TRBV19
J gene: TRBJ1-5
D gene: TRBD1
clone size: .

CDR3 DNA: TGTGCCTGGAGTGGGGGACAGGGGCGATACTATGGCTACACCTTC
CDR3 protein: CAWSGGQGRYYGYTF
V gene: TRBV30
J gene: TRBJ1-2
D gene: TRBD1
clone size: .

CDR3 DNA: TGTGCCAGTAGTGTATCTAGCGGGCCCATCTCCTACAATGAGCAGTTCTTC
CDR3 protein: CASSVSSGPISYNEQFF
V gene: TRBV19
J gene: TRBJ2-1
D gene: TRBD2
clone size: .

CDR3 DNA: TGTGCCTGGAGCAGGGGAATCTCTGGAAACACCATATATTTT
CDR3 protein: CAWSRGISGNTIYF
V gene: TRBV30
J gene: TRBJ1-3
D gene: .
clone size: .

CDR3 DNA: TGTGCCAGCAGCTGGACCCCGGGAAACAATCAGCCCCAGCATTTT
CDR3 protein: CASSWTPGNNQPQHF
V gene: TRBV5-4
J gene: TRBJ1-5
D gene: .
clone size: .

CDR3 DNA: TGTGCCAGCAGCACAACATTCACCAGGGACAGGGGGCGCTTAGAGACCCAGTACTTC
CDR3 protein: CASSTTFTRDRGRLETQYF
V gene: TRBV11-2
J gene: TRBJ2-5
D gene: TRBD1
clone size: .

CDR3 DNA: TGTGCCATCTCACCGGGACAGATGAACACTGAAGCTTTCTTT
CDR3 protein: CAISPGQMNTEAFF
V gene: TRBV10-3
J gene: TRBJ1-1
D gene: TRBD1
clone size: once

CDR3 DNA: TGTGCCAGCAATTTCCACAGGGGGAACACTGAAGCTTTCTTT
CDR3 protein: CASNFHRGNTEAFF
V gene: TRBV6-5
J gene: TRBJ1-1
D gene: TRBD1
clone size: .

CDR3 DNA: TGTGCCAGCAGCCACATCGCCACAGAACACTATGGCTACACCTTC
CDR3 protein: CASSHIATEHYGYTF
V gene: TRBV5-4
J gene: TRBJ1-2
D gene: .
clone size: .

CDR3 DNA: TGCAGCGTTGAAGGGCGGTCGAACACTGAAGCTTTCTTT
CDR3 protein: CSVEGRSNTEAFF
V gene: TRBV29-1
J gene: TRBJ1-1
D gene: .
clone size: .

CDR3 DNA: TGTGCCTGGAGTGTGTGGACAGGGGGGACTGAAGCTTTCTTT
CDR3 protein: CAWSVWTGGTEAFF
V gene: TRBV30
J gene: TRBJ1-1
D gene: TRBD1
clone size: .

CDR3 DNA: TGTGCCAGCAGGGGGGCCTACCCCACAGATACGCAGTATTTT
CDR3 protein: CASRGAYPTDTQYF
V gene: TRBV11-3
J gene: TRBJ2-3
D gene: .
clone size: .

CDR3 DNA: TGCGCCAGCAGCCAAGATACAACGGTGGGGGGATACAATGAGCAGTTCTTC
CDR3 protein: CASSQDTTVGGYNEQFF
V gene: TRBV4-3
J gene: TRBJ2-1
D gene: .
clone size: .

CDR3 DNA: TGTGCCAGCAGCGCCCGGGCGGGCCCGAACACCGGGGAGCTGTTTTTT
CDR3 protein: CASSARAGPNTGELFF
V gene: TRBV9
J gene: TRBJ2-2
D gene: .
clone size: .

CDR3 DNA: TGTGCCAGCAGCTCCCGACAGGGCTCTAACACCGGGGAGCTGTTTTTT
CDR3 protein: CASSSRQGSNTGELFF
V gene: TRBV7-2
J gene: TRBJ2-2
D gene: TRBD1
clone size: few

CDR3 DNA: TGTGCCAGCAGCCCTTTGGGGGGGATGAAGACCCAGTACTTC
CDR3 protein: CASSPLGGMKTQYF
V gene: TRBV27
J gene: TRBJ2-5
D gene: TRBD2
clone size: .

CDR3 DNA: TGTGCCAGCACCGACACCTACTCCTATAATTCACCCCTCCACTTT
CDR3 protein: CASTDTYSYNSPLHF
V gene: TRBV6-5
J gene: TRBJ1-6
D gene: .
clone size: .

CDR3 DNA: TGTGCCACCAGTGAGGGACAGGGGGGCTCCTACAATGAGCAGTTCTTC
CDR3 protein: CATSEGQGGSYNEQFF
V gene: TRBV24-1
J gene: TRBJ2-1
D gene: TRBD1
clone size: .

CDR3 DNA: TGTGCCAGCAGCTCGGGACTTCCCAGTTACAATGAGCAGTTCTTC
CDR3 protein: CASSSGLPSYNEQFF
V gene: TRBV3-1/TRBV3-2
J gene: TRBJ2-1
D gene: .
clone size: .

CDR3 DNA: TGTGCCAGCAGTCGTAGCGGGCCAGACTACAATGAGCAGTTCTTC
CDR3 protein: CASSRSGPDYNEQFF
V gene: TRBV2
J gene: TRBJ2-1
D gene: TRBD2
clone size: .

CDR3 DNA: TGCGCCAGCAGCTCCGGACAGGCAGCGGATACGCAGTATTTT
CDR3 protein: CASSSGQAADTQYF
V gene: TRBV5-1
J gene: TRBJ2-3
D gene: TRBD1
clone size: .

CDR3 DNA: TGTGCCAGCAGTATCATCGGGGGTGGCTACACCTTC
CDR3 protein: CASSIIGGGYTF
V gene: TRBV6-5
J gene: TRBJ1-2
D gene: .
clone size: .

CDR3 DNA: TGTGCCAGCAGTTGGACTGTTTCCAATACGCAGTATTTT
CDR3 protein: CASSWTVSNTQYF
V gene: TRBV6-2/TRBV6-3
J gene: TRBJ2-3
D gene: .
clone size: .

CDR3 DNA: TGTGCCAGCAGTTCAGGGACTCTCAATGAGCAGTTCTTC
CDR3 protein: CASSSGTLNEQFF
V gene: TRBV12-3/TRBV12-4
J gene: TRBJ2-1
D gene: .
clone size: .

CDR3 DNA: TGTGCCACCAGTGGTGGGACAGGGAATCAGCCCCAGCATTTT
CDR3 protein: CATSGGTGNQPQHF
V gene: TRBV24-1
J gene: TRBJ1-5
D gene: TRBD1
clone size: .

CDR3 DNA: TGTGCCAGCAGGGGAAGCGGGAAAGAGACCCAGTACTTC
CDR3 protein: CASRGSGKETQYF
V gene: TRBV11-2
J gene: TRBJ2-5
D gene: TRBD2
clone size: .

CDR3 DNA: TGTGCCAGCAGCTTGGGTGGCAGGGGGGTCTTGAGTGAGCAGTTCTTC
CDR3 protein: CASSLGGRGVLSEQFF
V gene: TRBV5-4
J gene: TRBJ2-1
D gene: .
clone size: few

CDR3 DNA: TGCGCCAGCAGCCAAGATCTCCGTTCTAGCTTCTACAATGAGCAGTTCTTC
CDR3 protein: CASSQDLRSSFYNEQFF
V gene: TRBV4-3
J gene: TRBJ2-1
D gene: .
clone size: .

CDR3 DNA: TGTGCCAGCAGCTTAGGGACAGGCCGCTCCTATAATTCACCCCTCCACTTT
CDR3 protein: CASSLGTGRSYNSPLHF
V gene: TRBV11-2
J gene: TRBJ1-6
D gene: TRBD1
clone size: .

CDR3 DNA: TGTGCCAGCAGGGGGGGCACTGAAGCTTTCTTT
CDR3 protein: CASRGGTEAFF
V gene: TRBV6-6
J gene: TRBJ1-1
D gene: .
clone size: .

CDR3 DNA: TGCAGCGAAACGCAGTACAGGGGGAGGAGGACTGAAGCTTTCTTT
CDR3 protein: CSETQYRGRRTEAFF
V gene: TRBV29-1
J gene: TRBJ1-1
D gene: TRBD1
clone size: .

CDR3 DNA: TGTGCCAGCAGTCGACCCACAGGGGGGAAGAGTTATAATTCACCCCTCCACTTT
CDR3 protein: CASSRPTGGKSYNSPLHF
V gene: TRBV5-4
J gene: TRBJ1-6
D gene: TRBD1
clone size: once

CDR3 DNA: TGTGCCTGGAGTACAGGTCAGAGCAATCAGCCCCAGCATTTT
CDR3 protein: CAWSTGQSNQPQHF
V gene: TRBV30
J gene: TRBJ1-5
D gene: .
clone size: .

CDR3 DNA: TGTGCCAGCAGTGCACTAGCGGGTAGCACAGATACGCAGTATTTT
CDR3 protein: CASSALAGSTDTQYF
V gene: TRBV6-2/TRBV6-3
J gene: TRBJ2-3
D gene: TRBD2
clone size: once

CDR3 DNA: TGTGCCAGCAGCAATCCCCGGTACACAGATACGCAGTATTTT
CDR3 protein: CASSNPRYTDTQYF
V gene: TRBV21-1
J gene: TRBJ2-3
D gene: .
clone size: .

CDR3 DNA: TGCGCCAGCAGTGAGTGGGACAGGGGGCTGGGGAACACTGAAGCTTTCTTT
CDR3 protein: CASSEWDRGLGNTEAFF
V gene: TRBV4-3
J gene: TRBJ1-1
D gene: TRBD1
clone size: .

CDR3 DNA: TGTGCCAGCTTCACCCGGGACAGGGCGGGTTACACCTTC
CDR3 protein: CASFTRDRAGYTF
V gene: TRBV6-5
J gene: TRBJ1-2
D gene: TRBD1
clone size: .

CDR3 DNA: TGTGCCATCGGGGGGGACCCTAACAATGAGCAGTTCTTC
CDR3 protein: CAIGGDPNNEQFF
V gene: TRBV10-3
J gene: TRBJ2-1
D gene: TRBD2
clone size: .

CDR3 DNA: TGTGCCAGCGAGGACGGGACTAGCACAGATACGCAGTATTTT
CDR3 protein: CASEDGTSTDTQYF
V gene: TRBV6-6
J gene: TRBJ2-3
D gene: .
clone size: .